This TCR beta chain was sequenced during a study of blood T cells in healthy people across ages. The second PCR ran roughly 6 to 11 cycles with a sample-barcoded 5' primer and J-beta primers. In TCRdb, the 5' RACE reads were re-called with MiXCR into one record per CDR3 protein. The table records about 1.8 million distinct CDR3 sequences, 49% of them present only once. With regard to this clonotype: Its antigen is not identified.

Peripheral blood, approximately 10 milliliters per donor, was collected. Study-wide results and caveats: Naive T cell percentage and TCR beta diversity correlated strongly.

The sequenced sample was blood. The origin of this receptor is a woman between 35 and 50 years old in good health.

CDR3 sequence reads: CASSYLVGQEGADTQYF. CDR3 coding DNA: TGTGCCAGCAGCTACCTCGTGGGGCAGGAGGGGGCAGATACGCAGTATTTT. The chain couples TRBV7-8 to TRBJ2-3, with D possibly being TRBD1 or TRBD2 (6 bases each). The CDR3 loop spans 17 amino acids. CDR1 SGHVS and CDR2 FQNEAQ come from the germline V gene. The V gene lost 4 bases and the J gene lost 4 bases, with 21 bases spanning the gap.